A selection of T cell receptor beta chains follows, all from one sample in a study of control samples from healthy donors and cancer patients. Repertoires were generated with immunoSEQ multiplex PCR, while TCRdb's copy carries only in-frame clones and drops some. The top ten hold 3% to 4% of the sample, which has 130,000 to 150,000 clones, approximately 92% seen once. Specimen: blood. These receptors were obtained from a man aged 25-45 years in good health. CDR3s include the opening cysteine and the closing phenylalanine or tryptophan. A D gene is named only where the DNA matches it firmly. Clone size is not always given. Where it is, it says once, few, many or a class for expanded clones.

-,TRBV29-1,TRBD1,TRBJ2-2,CSVEWQGARTGELFF,TGCAGCGTTGAATGGCAGGGGGCACGGACCGGGGAGCTGTTTTTT
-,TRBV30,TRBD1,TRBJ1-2,CAWSGTGEGYTF,TGTGCCTGGAGTGGGACAGGGGAAGGCTACACCTTC
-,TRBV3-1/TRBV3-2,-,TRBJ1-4,CASSQVQLRGGEKLFF,TGTGCCAGCAGCCAAGTACAACTGCGTGGGGGGGAAAAACTGTTTTTT
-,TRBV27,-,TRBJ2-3,CASSSPWGAGTDTQYF,TGTGCCAGCAGTTCGCCTTGGGGGGCAGGCACAGATACGCAGTATTTT
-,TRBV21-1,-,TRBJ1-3,CASTLGGRVRNTIYF,TGTGCCAGCACCCTGGGGGGTCGTGTTAGGAACACCATATATTTT
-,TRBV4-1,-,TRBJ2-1,CASSQGYEQFF,TGCGCCAGCAGCCAAGGATATGAGCAGTTCTTC
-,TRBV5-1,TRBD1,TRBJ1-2,CASSPTGGEGGYTF,TGCGCCAGCAGCCCCACAGGGGGCGAGGGTGGCTACACCTTC
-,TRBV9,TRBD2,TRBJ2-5,CASSKATSGGLYQETQYF,TGTGCCAGCAGCAAAGCGACTAGCGGGGGCCTTTACCAAGAGACCCAGTACTTC
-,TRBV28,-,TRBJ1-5,CASRSPRVGNQPQHF,TGTGCCAGCAGGTCCCCCAGGGTAGGGAATCAGCCCCAGCATTTT
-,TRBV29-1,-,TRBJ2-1,CSVFLRGRNEQFF,TGCAGCGTTTTTTTGAGGGGCCGGAATGAGCAGTTCTTC
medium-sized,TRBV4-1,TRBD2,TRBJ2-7,CASSQGSGGTYEQYF,TGCGCCAGCAGCCAAGGTTCCGGGGGGACCTACGAGCAGTACTTC
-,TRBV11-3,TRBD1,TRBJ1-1,CASSPRQGDTEAFF,TGTGCCAGCAGCCCGCGACAGGGTGACACTGAAGCTTTCTTT
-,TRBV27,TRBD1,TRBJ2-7,CASGRQGGNEQYF,TGTGCCAGCGGTCGACAGGGGGGTAACGAGCAGTACTTC
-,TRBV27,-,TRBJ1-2,CASSLSNWGAFYGYTF,TGTGCCAGCAGTTTATCGAACTGGGGAGCTTTCTATGGCTACACCTTC
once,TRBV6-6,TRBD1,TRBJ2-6,CASRDSISSGANVLTF,TGTGCCAGCCGGGACAGCATTTCCTCTGGGGCCAACGTCCTGACTTTC
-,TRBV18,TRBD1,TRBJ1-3,CASSPWGQGESGNTIYF,TGTGCCAGCTCACCATGGGGACAGGGAGAATCTGGAAACACCATATATTTT
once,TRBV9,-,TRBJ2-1,CASSVAGIPNNEQFF,TGTGCCAGCAGCGTAGCTGGGATCCCTAACAATGAGCAGTTCTTC
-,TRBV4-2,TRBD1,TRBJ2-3,CASSPRTGNSTDTQYF,TGTGCCAGCAGCCCACGGACAGGGAATAGCACAGATACGCAGTATTTT
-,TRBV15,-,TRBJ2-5,CATSSPPKETQYF,TGTGCCACCAGCAGTCCCCCGAAAGAGACCCAGTACTTC
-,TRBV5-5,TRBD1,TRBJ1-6,CASSPGGDNSPLHF,TGTGCCAGCAGCCCAGGGGGGGATAATTCACCCCTCCACTTT
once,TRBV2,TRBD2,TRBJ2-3,CASSVFGGGAFLTQYF,TGTGCCAGCAGTGTTTTCGGCGGGGGGGCCTTCCTTACGCAGTATTTT
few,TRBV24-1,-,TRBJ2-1,CAPLVGVEQFF,TGTGCCCCTTTAGTGGGGGTTGAGCAGTTCTTC
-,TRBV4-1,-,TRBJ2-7,CASSQSEGGSYEQYF,TGCGCCAGCAGCCAGAGCGAAGGGGGCTCCTACGAGCAGTACTTC
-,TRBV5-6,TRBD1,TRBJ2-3,CASSLIDRGRDTQYF,TGTGCCAGCAGCTTGATCGACAGGGGGAGAGATACGCAGTATTTT
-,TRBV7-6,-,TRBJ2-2,CASSSPRGFAGELFF,TGTGCCAGCAGCTCCCCCCGGGGGTTTGCCGGGGAGCTGTTTTTT
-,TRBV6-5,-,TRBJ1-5,CASHPTGIHQPQHF,TGTGCCAGCCATCCCACCGGGATACATCAGCCCCAGCATTTT
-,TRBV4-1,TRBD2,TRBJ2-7,CASSQGELAGTTYEQYF,TGCGCCAGCAGCCAAGGGGAACTAGCGGGTACTACCTACGAGCAGTACTTC
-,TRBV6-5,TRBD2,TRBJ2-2,CASTISGGAPGELFF,TGTGCCAGCACCATTAGCGGGGGGGCCCCCGGGGAGCTGTTTTTT
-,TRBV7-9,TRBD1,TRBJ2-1,CASSLGAVPGTEYNEQFF,TGTGCCAGCAGCCTGGGGGCTGTACCCGGGACAGAATACAATGAGCAGTTCTTC
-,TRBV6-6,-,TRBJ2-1,CASSPRRGSYNEQFF,TGTGCCAGCAGCCCGAGACGAGGCTCCTACAATGAGCAGTTCTTC
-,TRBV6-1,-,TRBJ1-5,CASSEIGGAGQPQHF,TGTGCCAGCAGTGAAATCGGGGGCGCGGGCCAGCCCCAGCATTTT
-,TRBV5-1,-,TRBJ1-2,CASSFSAGNDYGYTF,TGCGCCAGCAGCTTTAGCGCAGGGAATGACTATGGCTACACCTTC
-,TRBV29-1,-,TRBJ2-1,CSVDLSSYNEQFF,TGCAGCGTCGACTTGAGCTCCTACAATGAGCAGTTCTTC
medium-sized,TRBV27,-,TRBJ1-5,CASSLMSGFIQPQHF,TGTGCCAGCAGTTTAATGTCAGGGTTTATTCAGCCCCAGCATTTT
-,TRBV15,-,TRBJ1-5,CATSRDHGQPQHF,TGTGCCACCAGCAGAGATCATGGTCAGCCCCAGCATTTT
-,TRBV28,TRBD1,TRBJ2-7,CATRDRQFYEQYF,TGTGCCACCAGGGACAGACAGTTCTACGAGCAGTACTTC
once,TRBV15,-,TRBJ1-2,CATSRETFYGYTF,TGTGCCACCAGCAGAGAAACTTTCTATGGCTACACCTTC
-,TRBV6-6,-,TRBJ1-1,CASTTFTGNTEAFF,TGTGCCAGCACCACCTTTACGGGGAACACTGAAGCTTTCTTT
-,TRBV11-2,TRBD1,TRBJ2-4,CASSPGQGVKNIQYF,TGTGCCAGCAGCCCGGGACAGGGGGTCAAAAACATTCAGTACTTC
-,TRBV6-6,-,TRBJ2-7,CASLRGTASYEQYF,TGTGCCAGTCTCCGCGGGACAGCCTCCTACGAGCAGTACTTC
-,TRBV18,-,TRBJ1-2,CASSPPDLRQASYGYTF,TGTGCCAGCTCACCCCCCGATTTACGACAGGCATCCTATGGCTACACCTTC
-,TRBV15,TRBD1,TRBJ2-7,CATSRGQGLGEQYF,TGTGCCACCAGCAGAGGACAGGGTCTGGGGGAGCAGTACTTC
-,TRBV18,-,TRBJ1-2,CASSPGPPYGYTF,TGTGCCAGCTCACCGGGCCCACCTTATGGCTACACCTTC
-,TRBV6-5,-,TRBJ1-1,CASSDTGRSKAFF,TGTGCCAGCAGCGATACAGGGAGGTCAAAAGCTTTCTTT
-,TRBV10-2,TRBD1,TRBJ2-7,CASRDRDRSSYEQYF,TGCGCCAGCAGGGACAGGGACCGAAGCTCCTACGAGCAGTACTTC
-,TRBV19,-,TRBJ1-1,CASLRDNTEAFF,TGTGCCAGTTTGAGGGATAACACTGAAGCTTTCTTT
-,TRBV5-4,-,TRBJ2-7,CASSSQGAYEQYF,TGTGCCAGCAGCTCACAGGGAGCCTACGAGCAGTACTTC
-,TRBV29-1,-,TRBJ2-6,CSVPSGANVLTF,TGCAGCGTCCCATCTGGGGCCAACGTCCTGACTTTC
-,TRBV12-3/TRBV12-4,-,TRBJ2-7,CASRRTGSSEQYF,TGTGCCAGCAGGCGTACAGGGTCGAGCGAGCAGTACTTC